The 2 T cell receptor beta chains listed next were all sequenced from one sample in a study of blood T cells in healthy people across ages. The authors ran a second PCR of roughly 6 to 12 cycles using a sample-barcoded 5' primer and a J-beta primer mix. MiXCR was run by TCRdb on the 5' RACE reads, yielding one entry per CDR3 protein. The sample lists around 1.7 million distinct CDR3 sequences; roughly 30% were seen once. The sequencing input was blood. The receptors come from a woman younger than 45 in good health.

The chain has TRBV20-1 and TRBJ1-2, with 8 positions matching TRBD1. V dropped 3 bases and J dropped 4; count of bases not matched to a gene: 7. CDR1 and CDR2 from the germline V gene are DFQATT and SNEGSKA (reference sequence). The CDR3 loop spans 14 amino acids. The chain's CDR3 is CSASQGDRGYGYTF. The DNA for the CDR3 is TGCAGTGCTAGCCAAGGAGACAGGGGCTATGGCTACACCTTC.

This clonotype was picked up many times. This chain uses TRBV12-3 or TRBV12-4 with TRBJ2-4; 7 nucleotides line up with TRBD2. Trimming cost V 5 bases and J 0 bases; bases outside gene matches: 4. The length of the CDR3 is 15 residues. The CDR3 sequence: CASSQRGVAKNIQYF. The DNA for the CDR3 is TGTGCCAGCAGTCAACGGGGGGTAGCCAAAAACATTCAGTACTTC.